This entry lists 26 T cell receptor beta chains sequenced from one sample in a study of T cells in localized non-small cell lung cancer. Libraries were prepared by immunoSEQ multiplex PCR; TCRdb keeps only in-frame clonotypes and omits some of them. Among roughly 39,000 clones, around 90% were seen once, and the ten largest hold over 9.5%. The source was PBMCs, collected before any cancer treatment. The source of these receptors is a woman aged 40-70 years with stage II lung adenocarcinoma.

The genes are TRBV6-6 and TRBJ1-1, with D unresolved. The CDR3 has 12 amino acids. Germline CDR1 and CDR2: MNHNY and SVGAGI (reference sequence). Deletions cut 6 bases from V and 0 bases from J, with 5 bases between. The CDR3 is CASSTLNTEAFF. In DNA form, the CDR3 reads TGTGCCAGCAGCACCTTGAACACTGAAGCTTTCTTT.

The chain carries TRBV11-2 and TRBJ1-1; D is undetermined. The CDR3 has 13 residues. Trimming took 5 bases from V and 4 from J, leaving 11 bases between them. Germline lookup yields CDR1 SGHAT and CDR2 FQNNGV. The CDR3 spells CASSQPVITEAFF. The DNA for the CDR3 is TGTGCCAGCAGCCAACCCGTGATCACTGAAGCTTTCTTT.

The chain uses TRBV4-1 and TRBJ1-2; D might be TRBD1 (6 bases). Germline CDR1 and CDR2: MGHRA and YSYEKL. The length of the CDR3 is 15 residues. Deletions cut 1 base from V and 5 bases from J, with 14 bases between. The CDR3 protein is CASSQGPGELYGYTF. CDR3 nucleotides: TGCGCCAGCAGCCAAGGGCCAGGGGAATTGTATGGCTACACCTTC.

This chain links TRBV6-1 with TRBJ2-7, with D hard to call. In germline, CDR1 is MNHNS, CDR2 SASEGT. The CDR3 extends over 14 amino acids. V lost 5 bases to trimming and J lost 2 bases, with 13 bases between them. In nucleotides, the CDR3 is TGTGCCAGCAGTCGTACCTCAATGACCTACGAGCAGTACTTC. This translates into CASSRTSMTYEQYF.

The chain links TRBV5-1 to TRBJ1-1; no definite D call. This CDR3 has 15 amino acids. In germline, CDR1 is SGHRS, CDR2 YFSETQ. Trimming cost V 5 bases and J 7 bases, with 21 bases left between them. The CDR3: CASSRQEPQEDEAFF. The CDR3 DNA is TGCGCCAGCAGTCGACAAGAACCCCAGGAAGATGAAGCTTTCTTT.

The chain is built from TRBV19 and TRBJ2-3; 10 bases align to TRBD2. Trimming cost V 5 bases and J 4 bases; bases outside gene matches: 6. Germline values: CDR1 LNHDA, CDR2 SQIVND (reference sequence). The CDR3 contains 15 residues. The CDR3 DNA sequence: TGTGCCAGTAGTCGGAGCGGGAGGGAGGCAGATACGCAGTATTTT. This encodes CASSRSGREADTQYF.

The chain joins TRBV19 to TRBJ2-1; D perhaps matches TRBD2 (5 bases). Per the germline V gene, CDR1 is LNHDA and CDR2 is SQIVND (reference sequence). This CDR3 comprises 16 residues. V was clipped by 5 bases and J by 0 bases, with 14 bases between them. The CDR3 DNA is TGTGCCAGTAGTCGGTCTCCGGGGAGCTCCTACAATGAGCAGTTCTTC. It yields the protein CASSRSPGSSYNEQFF.

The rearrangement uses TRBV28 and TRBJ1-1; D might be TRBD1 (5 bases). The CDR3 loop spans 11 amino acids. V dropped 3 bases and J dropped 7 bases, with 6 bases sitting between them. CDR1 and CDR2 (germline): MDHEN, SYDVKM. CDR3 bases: TGTGCCAGCAGTTTGACAGTTGAAGCTTTCTTT. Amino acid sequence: CASSLTVEAFF.

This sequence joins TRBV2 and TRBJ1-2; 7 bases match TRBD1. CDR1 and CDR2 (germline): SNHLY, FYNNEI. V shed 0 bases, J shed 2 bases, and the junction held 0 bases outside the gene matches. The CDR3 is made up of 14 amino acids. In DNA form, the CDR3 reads TGTGCCAGCAGTGAAGCGGACAGGAACTATGGCTACACCTTC. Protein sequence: CASSEADRNYGYTF.

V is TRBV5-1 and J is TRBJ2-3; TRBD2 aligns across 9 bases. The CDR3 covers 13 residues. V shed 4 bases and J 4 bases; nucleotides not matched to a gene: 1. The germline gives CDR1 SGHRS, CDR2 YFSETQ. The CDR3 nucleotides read TGCGCCAGCAGCCCTAGCGGGGCAGATACGCAGTATTTT. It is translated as CASSPSGADTQYF.

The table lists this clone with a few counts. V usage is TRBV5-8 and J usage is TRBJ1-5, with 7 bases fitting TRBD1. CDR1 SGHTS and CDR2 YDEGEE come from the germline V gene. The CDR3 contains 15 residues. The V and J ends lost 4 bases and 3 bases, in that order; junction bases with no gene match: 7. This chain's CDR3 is CASSPGQKTNQPQHF. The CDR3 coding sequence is TGTGCCAGCAGCCCGGGACAGAAGACCAATCAGCCCCAGCATTTT.

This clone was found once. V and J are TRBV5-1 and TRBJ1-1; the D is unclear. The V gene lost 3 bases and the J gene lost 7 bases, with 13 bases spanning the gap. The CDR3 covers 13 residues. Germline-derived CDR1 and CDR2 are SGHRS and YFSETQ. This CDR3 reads CASSYSAAGEAFF. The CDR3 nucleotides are TGCGCCAGCAGCTACTCAGCGGCGGGTGAAGCTTTCTTT.

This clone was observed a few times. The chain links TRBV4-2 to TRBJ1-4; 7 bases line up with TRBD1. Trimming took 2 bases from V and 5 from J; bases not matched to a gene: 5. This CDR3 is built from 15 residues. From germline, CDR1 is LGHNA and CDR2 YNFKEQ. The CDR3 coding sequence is TGTGCCAGCAGCCAACCGGGACAGCCGAATGAAAAACTGTTTTTT. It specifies CASSQPGQPNEKLFF.

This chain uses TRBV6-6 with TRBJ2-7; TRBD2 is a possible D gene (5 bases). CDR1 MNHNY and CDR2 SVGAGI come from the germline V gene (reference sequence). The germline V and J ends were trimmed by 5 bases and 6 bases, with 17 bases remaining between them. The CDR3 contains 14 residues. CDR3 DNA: TGTGCCAGCAGTCCCATTCGGGGAGAGGGCGAGCAGTACTTC. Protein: CASSPIRGEGEQYF.

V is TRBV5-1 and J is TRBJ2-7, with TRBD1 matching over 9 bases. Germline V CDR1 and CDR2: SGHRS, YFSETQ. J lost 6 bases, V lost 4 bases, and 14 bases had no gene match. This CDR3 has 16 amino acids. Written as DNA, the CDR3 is TGCGCCAGCAGCGGGCGTCCGGGACAGGGTATCCCCGAGCAGTACTTC. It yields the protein CASSGRPGQGIPEQYF.

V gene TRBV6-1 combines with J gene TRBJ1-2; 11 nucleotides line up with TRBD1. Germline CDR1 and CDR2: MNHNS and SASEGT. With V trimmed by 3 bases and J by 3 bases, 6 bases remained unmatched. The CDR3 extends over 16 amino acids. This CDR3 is CASSELGQGAYYGYTF. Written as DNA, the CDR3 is TGTGCCAGCAGTGAGCTAGGACAGGGGGCTTACTATGGCTACACCTTC.

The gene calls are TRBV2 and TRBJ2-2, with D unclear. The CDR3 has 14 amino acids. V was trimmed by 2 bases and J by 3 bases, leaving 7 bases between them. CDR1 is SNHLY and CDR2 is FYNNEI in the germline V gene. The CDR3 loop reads CASSEREDTGELFF. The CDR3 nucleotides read TGTGCCAGCAGTGAAAGGGAAGACACCGGGGAGCTGTTTTTT.

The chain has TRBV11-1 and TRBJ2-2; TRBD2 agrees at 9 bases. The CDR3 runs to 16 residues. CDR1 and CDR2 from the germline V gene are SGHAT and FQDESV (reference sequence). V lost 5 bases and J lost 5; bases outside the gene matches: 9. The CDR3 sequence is CASSTRAGGPTGELFF. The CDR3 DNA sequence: TGTGCCAGCAGCACCCGAGCGGGGGGCCCGACCGGGGAGCTGTTTTTT.

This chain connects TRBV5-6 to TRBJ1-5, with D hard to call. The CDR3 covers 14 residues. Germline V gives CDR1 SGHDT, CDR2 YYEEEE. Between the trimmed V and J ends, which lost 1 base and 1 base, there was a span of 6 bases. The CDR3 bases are TGTGCCAGCAGCTTGCGAGGGAGCAATCAGCCCCAGCATTTT. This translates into CASSLRGSNQPQHF.

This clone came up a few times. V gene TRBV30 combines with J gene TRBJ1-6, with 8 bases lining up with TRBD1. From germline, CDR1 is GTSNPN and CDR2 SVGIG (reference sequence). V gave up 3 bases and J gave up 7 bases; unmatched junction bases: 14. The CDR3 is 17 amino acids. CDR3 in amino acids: CAWRSPRPGQANSPLHF. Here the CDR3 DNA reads TGTGCCTGGAGGAGCCCCCGACCGGGACAGGCGAATTCACCCCTCCACTTT.

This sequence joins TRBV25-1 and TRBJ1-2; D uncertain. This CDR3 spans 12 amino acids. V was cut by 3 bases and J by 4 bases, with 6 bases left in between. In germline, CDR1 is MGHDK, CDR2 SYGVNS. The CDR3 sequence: CASSDRFYGYTF. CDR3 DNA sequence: TGTGCCAGCAGTGACAGGTTCTATGGCTACACCTTC.

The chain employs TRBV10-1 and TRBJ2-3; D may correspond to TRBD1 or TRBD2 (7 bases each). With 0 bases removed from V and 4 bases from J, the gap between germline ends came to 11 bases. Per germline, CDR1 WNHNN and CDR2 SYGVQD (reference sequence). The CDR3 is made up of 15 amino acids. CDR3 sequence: CASSESGGGADTQYF. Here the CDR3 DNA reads TGCGCCAGCAGTGAGTCGGGAGGGGGCGCAGATACGCAGTATTTT.

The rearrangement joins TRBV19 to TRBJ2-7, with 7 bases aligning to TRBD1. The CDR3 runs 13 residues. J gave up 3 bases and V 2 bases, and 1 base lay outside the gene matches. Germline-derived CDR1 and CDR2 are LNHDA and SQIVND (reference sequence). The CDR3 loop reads CASSINRGYEQYF. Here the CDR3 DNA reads TGTGCCAGTAGTATAAACAGGGGCTACGAGCAGTACTTC. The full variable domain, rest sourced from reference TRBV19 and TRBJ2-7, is DGGITQSPKYLFRKEGQNVTLSCEQNLNHDAMYWYRQDPGQGLRLIYYSQIVNDFQKGDIAEGYSVSREKKESFPLTVTSAQKNPTAFYLCASSINRGYEQYFGPGTRLTVT.

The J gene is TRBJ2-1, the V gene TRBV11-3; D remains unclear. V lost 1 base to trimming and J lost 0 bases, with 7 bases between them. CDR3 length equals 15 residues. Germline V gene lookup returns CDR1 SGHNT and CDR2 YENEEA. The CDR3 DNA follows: TGTGCCAGCAGCTTAGGCGGAAGCTCCTACAATGAGCAGTTCTTC. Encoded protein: CASSLGGSSYNEQFF.

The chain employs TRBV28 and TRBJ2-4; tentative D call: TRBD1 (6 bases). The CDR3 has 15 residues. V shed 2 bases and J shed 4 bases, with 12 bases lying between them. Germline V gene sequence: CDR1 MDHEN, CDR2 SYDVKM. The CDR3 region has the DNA TGTGCCAGCAGTTTAGTTGGACAGACTAAAAACATTCAGTACTTC. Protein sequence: CASSLVGQTKNIQYF.

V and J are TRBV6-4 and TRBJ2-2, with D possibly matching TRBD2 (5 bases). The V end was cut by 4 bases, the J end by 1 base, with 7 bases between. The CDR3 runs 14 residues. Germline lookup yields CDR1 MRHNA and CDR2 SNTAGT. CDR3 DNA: TGTGCCAGCAGTGTAACTAGGAACACCGGGGAGCTGTTTTTT. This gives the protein CASSVTRNTGELFF.